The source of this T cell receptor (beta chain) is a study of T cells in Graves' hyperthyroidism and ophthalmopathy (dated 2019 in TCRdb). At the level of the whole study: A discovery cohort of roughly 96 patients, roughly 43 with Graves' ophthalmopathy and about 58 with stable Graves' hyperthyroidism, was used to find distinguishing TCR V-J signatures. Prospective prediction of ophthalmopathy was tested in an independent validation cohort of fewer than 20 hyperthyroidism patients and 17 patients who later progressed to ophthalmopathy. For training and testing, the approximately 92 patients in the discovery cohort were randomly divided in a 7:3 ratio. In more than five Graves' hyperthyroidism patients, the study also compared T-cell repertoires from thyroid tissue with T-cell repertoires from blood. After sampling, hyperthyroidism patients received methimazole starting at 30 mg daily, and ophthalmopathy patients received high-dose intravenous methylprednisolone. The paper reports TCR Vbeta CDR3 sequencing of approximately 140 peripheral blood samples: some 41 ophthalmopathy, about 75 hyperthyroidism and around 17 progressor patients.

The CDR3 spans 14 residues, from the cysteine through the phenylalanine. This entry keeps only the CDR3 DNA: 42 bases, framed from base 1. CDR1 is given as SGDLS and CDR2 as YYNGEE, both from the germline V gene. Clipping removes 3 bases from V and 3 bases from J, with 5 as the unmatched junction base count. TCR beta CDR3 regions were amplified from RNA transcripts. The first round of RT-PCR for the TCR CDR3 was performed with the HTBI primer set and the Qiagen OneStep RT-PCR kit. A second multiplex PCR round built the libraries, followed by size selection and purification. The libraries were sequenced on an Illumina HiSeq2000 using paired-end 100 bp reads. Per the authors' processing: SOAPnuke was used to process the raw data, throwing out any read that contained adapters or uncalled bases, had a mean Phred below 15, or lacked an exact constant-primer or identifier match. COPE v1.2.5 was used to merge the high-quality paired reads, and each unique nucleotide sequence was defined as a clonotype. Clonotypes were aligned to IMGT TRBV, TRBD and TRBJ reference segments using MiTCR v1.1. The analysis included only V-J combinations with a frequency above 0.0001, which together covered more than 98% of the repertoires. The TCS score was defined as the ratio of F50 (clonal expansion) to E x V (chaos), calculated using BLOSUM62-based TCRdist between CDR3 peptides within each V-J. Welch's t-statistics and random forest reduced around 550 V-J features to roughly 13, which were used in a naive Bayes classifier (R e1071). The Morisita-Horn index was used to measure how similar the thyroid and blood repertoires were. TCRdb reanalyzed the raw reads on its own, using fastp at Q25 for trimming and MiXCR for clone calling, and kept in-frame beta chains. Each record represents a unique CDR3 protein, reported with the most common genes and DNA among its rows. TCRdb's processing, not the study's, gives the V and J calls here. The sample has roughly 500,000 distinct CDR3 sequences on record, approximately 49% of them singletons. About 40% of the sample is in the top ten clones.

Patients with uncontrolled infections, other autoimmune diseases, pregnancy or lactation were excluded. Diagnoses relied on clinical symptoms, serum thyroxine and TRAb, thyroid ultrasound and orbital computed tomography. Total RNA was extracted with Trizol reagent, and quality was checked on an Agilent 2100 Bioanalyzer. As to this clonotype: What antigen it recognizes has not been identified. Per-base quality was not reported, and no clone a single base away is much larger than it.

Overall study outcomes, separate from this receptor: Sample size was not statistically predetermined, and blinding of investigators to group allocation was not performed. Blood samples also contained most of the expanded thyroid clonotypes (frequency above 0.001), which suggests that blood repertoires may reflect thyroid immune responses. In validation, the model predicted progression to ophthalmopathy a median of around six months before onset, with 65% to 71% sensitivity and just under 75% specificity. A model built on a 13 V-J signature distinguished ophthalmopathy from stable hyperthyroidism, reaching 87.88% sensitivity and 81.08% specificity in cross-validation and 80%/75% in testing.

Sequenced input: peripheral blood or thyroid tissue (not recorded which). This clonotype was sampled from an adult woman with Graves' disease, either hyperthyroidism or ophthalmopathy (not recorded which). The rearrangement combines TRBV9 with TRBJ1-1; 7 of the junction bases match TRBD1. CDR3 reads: CASSARQGYTEAFF. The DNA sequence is TGTGCCAGCAGCGCCCGACAGGGATACACTGAAGCTTTCTTT.